This T cell receptor (beta chain) emerged from a study of cytomegalovirus exposure and HLA in healthy donors. Study-wide results and caveats: TCR beta chain V- and J-gene trimming was linked, in a later analysis, to a missense variant in DCLRE1C. As was reported, the HLA-A and HLA-B alleles of most subjects were accurately predicted from TCR beta sequences. In a later analysis, HLA-associated TCR beta chains were more clonally expanded than equally common others.

Germline CDR1 MDHEN, CDR2 SYDVKM. This CDR3 is built from 14 residues. Deletions cut 3 bases from V and 5 bases from J, with 13 bases between. This clone was seen a handful of times. Its antigen is currently unknown. The PCR made use of 60 Vbeta and 13 Jbeta primers. Assay: immunoSEQ multiplex PCR; the TCRdb copy retains only in-frame clones and omits some. The profile shows approximately 110,000 clones, roughly three fifths of them singletons. The clonotype was recovered from a man younger than 40 in good health and CMV-seropositive. The sequencing input was PBMCs. The chain combines TRBV28 with TRBJ1-1; D perhaps matches TRBD1 (6 bases). The CDR3 reads CASSFGRGRTEAFF. For the CDR3, the DNA is TGTGCCAGCAGTTTCGGAAGGGGGAGAACTGAAGCTTTCTTT.